A single TCR beta chain is shown here with its context. Its specificity is not known. UMI-labeled 5' RACE was used to make TCR beta libraries. TCRdb re-called the 5' RACE reads; one entry per CDR3 protein, DNA not given. In all, the sample yields a few thousand distinct CDR3 sequences. These data belong to a study of human CD8 memory T cell subsets. General observations from the study: Stem-like memory T cells and precursor exhausted T cells had repertoires that overlapped very little.

This CDR3 region has 14 residues. Per the germline V gene, CDR1 is MGHDK and CDR2 is SYGVNS. The specimen sequenced was CD8+ effector memory T cells (TEM) sorted from PBMCs. Subset given: effector memory CD8 T cells, CCR7- CD45RO+ CD95+. V usage is TRBV25-1 and J usage is TRBJ2-7; TCRdb picks TRBD1, but there is no DNA to check that call. This clonotype was obtained from a human donor in good health. The CDR3 protein is CASSGRTGPPEQYF.